This section outlines one TCR beta chain sequence together with its context. Its cognate antigen has yet to be identified. The input lacks base qualities; no much larger clone sits a single base away. The entry originates in a study of T cell responses to AZD1222 COVID-19 vaccine (dated by TCRdb to 2020 to 2022). Background on the whole study: TCR sequencing was performed for approximately 240 trial participants, of whom about 200 were given two doses of AZD1222 and around 25 were given two doses of MenACWY control vaccine. Trial participants were enrolled by age into 18-55, 56-69 and 70-plus year subgroups, with roughly 150, 30 and 60 TCR-sequenced participants respectively.

The CDR3 regions of human TCRbeta chains were analyzed by immunosequencing. The paper's processing steps were these. Repertoire TCRs were checked for matches against a reference library of SARS-CoV-2-specific TCRs that had been generated using the MIRA antigen-specificity platform. Breadth was defined as the fraction of unique TCRs that were SARS-CoV-2-associated, and depth was defined as the fraction of total T cells that were SARS-CoV-2-associated. Using the MIRA data, each spike-specific TCR was assigned both to the spike region to which the TCR was reactive and to a CD4 or CD8 class. Log10-transformed breadth and depth values were compared by one-way ANOVA with Sidak's multiple comparisons tests. This immuneACCESS table, as held by TCRdb, lists in-frame sequences with V and J called but not all clones. Of the missing ones, under half trace to an unresolved V gene in checked studies; the others have no known cause. V, J and clone size are taken as reported in that table, and D and trimming were inferred from the DNA itself. This sample lists some 200,000 clones; 91% were detected once. 3% to 3.5% of the sample is held by the ten biggest clonotypes.

Via the germline V gene, CDR1 is SGDLS and CDR2 YYNGEE. V is reduced by 4 bases and J by 9 bases, leaving a spacing of 11 bases between them. The CDR3 spans 13 residues, from the cysteine through the phenylalanine. CDR3 DNA only is kept here, 39 bases in frame from base 1. Per the publication, the time point label means: about 28 days (+/-7) after the second vaccine dose. AZD1222 recipients with second doses at about 4 weeks or about 12 weeks were pooled, because spike-specific TCR depth and breadth did not differ between schedules. Samples from vaccinated people were obtained from the UK trials COV001 and COV002, which included a single-blind randomized controlled phase 2/3 trial of AZD1222 (ChAdOx1 nCoV-19) in healthy adults. For TCRbeta chain sequencing, PBMC samples from trial participants were taken at day 0 and at day 28 after the second dose. Study-wide findings and limitations: Conclusions about previously exposed vaccinees are limited, since just a handful of AZD1222 recipients were seropositive for SARS-CoV-2 at baseline. No day 14 peak-response samples were available, so repertoires were characterized only after the peak T cell response. The vaccine-associated CD4 TCRs covered the entire spike protein, and the dominant responses fell in regions 160-218 and 743-854. Most participants were white British and females outnumbered males, and the authors suggested that clonal diversity may have been underestimated. The 56-69-year group was small, and its depth increase did not reach significance, likely because of low power. Nearly half of unique spike-specific TCRs reportedly recognized epitopes outside regions mutated in the B.1.351 and B.1.1.7 variants. After two AZD1222 doses, spike-specific TCR breadth and depth were significantly higher than at day 0 and than in MenACWY recipients.

The source is an adult who received the AZD1222 COVID-19 vaccine. Recombination connected TRBV9 to TRBJ1-6; too little of a D gene remains to name it. This material consisted of peripheral blood, taken 28 days after the second AZD1222 dose. Read as DNA, the sequence is TGTGCCAGCAGCCCCGGTCTGGGTTCACCCCTCCACTTT. Its protein is CASSPGLGSPLHF. The CDR3 plus the reference TRBV9 and TRBJ1-6 genes for the other parts give the full variable domain: DSGVTQTPKHLITATGQRVTLRCSPRSGDLSVYWYQQSLDQGLQFLIQYYNGEERAKGNILERFSAQQFPDLHSELNLSSLELGDSALYFCASSPGLGSPLHFGNGTRLTVT.